The clone carrying this T cell receptor beta chain appeared a few times. This record comes from a study of T cells in Graves' hyperthyroidism and ophthalmopathy. Clinical symptoms, serum thyroxine and TRAb, thyroid ultrasound and orbital computed tomography together formed the diagnostic basis. RNA transcripts were the template for amplifying TCR beta CDR3 regions. The HTBI set primed first-round TCR CDR3 RT-PCR. From the multiplex PCR reads, TCRdb called clonotypes with MiXCR, one entry per CDR3 protein. The sample lists approximately 640,000 distinct CDR3 sequences, roughly a sixth occurring once. The material sequenced was blood. The clonotype comes from a man aged 45-65 years with Graves' hyperthyroidism.

CDR3 region: CASSEGPGYSPLHF. In DNA form, the CDR3 reads TGTGCCAGCAGTGAAGGTCCGGGCTATTCACCCCTCCACTTT. The chain combines TRBV6-1 with TRBJ1-6, with D hard to call. CDR1 and CDR2 from the germline V gene are MNHNS and SASEGT. The CDR3 is 14 residues long. V gave up 1 base and J gave up 8 bases, with 9 bases separating them.